This TCR beta chain was recovered during a study of CD8+CD57+ T cells in acquired aplastic anemia listed by TCRdb under 2018. Study-wide context: A mean of 3.2 ug of DNA, ranging from roughly 0.19 to 30 ug, was extracted from sorted CD4+ and CD8+ cells. For healthy donor samples, the average read count was about 10 million for CD4+ cells and 11.0 million for CD8+ cells.

The study deep-sequenced TCR repertoires of sorted CD4+ and CD8+ blood T cells from severe aplastic anemia patients and healthy subjects. Ficoll-Paque density gradient centrifugation was used to isolate peripheral blood mononuclear cells. CD4+ and CD8+ T cells were sorted by FACS or magnetic beads before DNA extraction. Including the terminal cysteine and phenylalanine, the CDR3 comprises 12 residues. Kept here is only the CDR3 DNA, which spans 36 bases and is read in frame from base 1. The junction shows trimming of 4 bases on V and 2 bases on J, plus 9 bases between the germline ends. CDR1 and CDR2, looked up from the germline V gene (reference sequence), are DFQATT and SNEGSKA. Of note for this clonotype: Its antigen target is currently unknown. No much larger clonotype is one base removed from it; base qualities were not supplied.

Points the paper makes about the study in general: CD8+ Simpson's diversity did not differ significantly between patients and healthy controls (P=0.060). Although 25 to 30 CD8+ CDR3 sequences were shared by patients and controls, these sequences appeared highly expressed in patients and within the immunodominant clones of patients.

TCR beta VDJ combination and CDR3 sequence profiling used genomic DNA as the template. TCR repertoire sequencing was run on an Illumina HiSeq 2000. The study's processing was this. TRBV/TRBJ rearrangement plots, CDR3 size and DJ length profiles, and Simpson's diversity index were used to assess repertoires. The most abundant DNA sequence in the deep sequencing data was taken as the immunodominant clone. CDR3 amino acid sequences were checked for sharing between subjects and were compared against published repertoires and the VDJdb database. The raw public reads went through TCRdb reprocessing: fastp at Q25, MiXCR clone calling, in-frame beta chains kept. Rows with a matching CDR3 protein are joined into one entry that keeps the most common DNA and genes. In this record, the V and J calls reflect TCRdb's handling and not the investigators' own analysis. The sample profile shows some 190,000 distinct CDR3 sequences; approximately 49% of them were found once. The biggest ten clones account for approximately 3% of the sample.

Sequencing was carried out using sorted CD4+, CD8+, or CD8+CD57+ T cells (not recorded which) from PBMCs. The sequence is built from TRBV20-1 and TRBJ2-7, with no confidently assigned D gene. This sequence was found in a human donor in good health. The CDR3 has the sequence CSANQKPYEQYF. The sequenced DNA is TGCAGTGCTAACCAGAAACCCTACGAGCAGTACTTC.